These T cell receptor beta chains were read from a single sample in a study of blood T cell repertoires in COVID-19. Assay: immunoSEQ multiplex PCR; the TCRdb copy retains only in-frame clones and omits some. The repertoire consists of 400,000 or so clones, with about 90% occurring once and the leading ten covering 1.5% to 2%. The sample consisted of PBMCs or T cells enriched from blood (not recorded which). The source is a man aged 35-49 years in a cohort exposed to, infected with or recovered from COVID-19 (not recorded which). CDR3s include the opening cysteine and the closing phenylalanine or tryptophan. The D gene is left open where the match is weak. The listing skips clone size in some rows; elsewhere it reads once, few, many or a size class.

>NA|TRBJ1-3|TRBV28|TRBD1
CATMTGDFSGNTIYF
TGTGCCACCATGACAGGGGATTTCTCTGGAAACACCATATATTTT
>NA|TRBJ2-1|TRBV18|NA
CASSPPWQRRGNEQFF
TGTGCCAGCTCACCACCTTGGCAGCGGAGGGGTAATGAGCAGTTCTTC
>once|TRBJ1-4|TRBV30|TRBD1
CAWSVGTGAHEKLFF
TGTGCCTGGAGTGTAGGGACAGGCGCCCATGAAAAACTGTTTTTT
>NA|TRBJ2-7|TRBV18|NA
CASSPGSHSYEQYF
TGTGCCAGCTCACCAGGCAGTCACTCCTACGAGCAGTACTTC
>NA|TRBJ2-1|TRBV14|TRBD1
CASSHPGQGSYNEQFF
TGTGCCAGCAGCCACCCGGGACAGGGTTCCTACAATGAGCAGTTCTTC
>NA|TRBJ1-3|TRBV28|TRBD1
CASWDRRSDTIYF
TGTGCCAGCTGGGACAGGAGGTCGGACACCATATATTTT
>NA|TRBJ2-3|TRBV4-1|NA
CASSLQGSGDPRDTQYF
TGCGCCAGCAGCCTTCAGGGGTCCGGGGACCCCCGCGATACGCAGTATTTT
>NA|TRBJ2-5|TRBV10-3|NA
CAISQDQETQYF
TGTGCCATCAGCCAGGACCAAGAGACCCAGTACTTC
>few|TRBJ2-5|TRBV3-1/TRBV3-2|NA
CASSQGEDTRETQYF
TGTGCCAGCAGCCAAGGAGAAGATACTAGGGAGACCCAGTACTTC
>NA|TRBJ2-7|TRBV11-3|TRBD2
CASSKRGGQGYEQYF
TGTGCCAGCAGCAAGAGGGGAGGGCAGGGTTACGAGCAGTACTTC
>NA|TRBJ2-1|TRBV5-1|TRBD2
CASSQLAGVDNEQFF
TGCGCCAGCAGCCAGCTAGCGGGAGTTGATAATGAGCAGTTCTTC
>NA|TRBJ2-3|TRBV19|TRBD2
CASSKLDRNLPGLAGEDTQYF
TGTGCCAGTAGTAAACTGGACAGGAACTTACCGGGACTAGCGGGAGAAGATACGCAGTATTTT
>NA|TRBJ1-4|TRBV19|TRBD1
CASSIYDRGRNEKLFF
TGTGCCAGTAGTATCTACGACAGGGGGCGTAATGAAAAACTGTTTTTT
>NA|TRBJ2-7|TRBV6-5|TRBD2
CASSYSLAATYEQYF
TGTGCCAGCAGTTACTCGCTAGCGGCGACCTACGAGCAGTACTTC
>NA|TRBJ1-4|TRBV30|NA
CAWGPGGSNEKLFF
TGTGCCTGGGGTCCAGGAGGGTCGAATGAAAAACTGTTTTTT
>once|TRBJ1-5|TRBV5-1|NA
CASSLGGLSNQPQHF
TGCGCCAGCAGCTTGGGGGGACTATCCAATCAGCCCCAGCATTTT
>NA|TRBJ1-2|TRBV9|NA
CASSGQFDYGYTF
TGTGCCAGCAGTGGACAGTTTGACTATGGCTACACCTTC
>NA|TRBJ1-6|TRBV2|NA
CASSDGQGYNSPLHF
TGTGCCAGCAGTGACGGGCAGGGCTACAATTCACCCCTCCACTTT
>NA|TRBJ2-7|TRBV2|TRBD1
CASSGGRQGREQYF
TGTGCCAGCAGTGGTGGGAGACAGGGGAGAGAGCAGTACTTC
>NA|TRBJ2-7|TRBV6-5|TRBD1
CASRGTGGSYEQYF
TGTGCCAGCAGGGGGACAGGGGGTTCCTACGAGCAGTACTTC
>NA|TRBJ2-2|TRBV19|TRBD2
CASSPGLALGNTGELFF
TGTGCCAGTAGTCCGGGACTAGCGTTGGGCAACACCGGGGAGCTGTTTTTT
>few|TRBJ2-2|TRBV3-1/TRBV3-2|TRBD1
CASSPRGRGRPGELFF
TGTGCCAGCAGCCCACGGGGCAGGGGGCGACCCGGGGAGCTGTTTTTT
>few|TRBJ2-5|TRBV5-4|TRBD1
CASSLDQGAETQYF
TGTGCCAGCAGCTTGGATCAGGGGGCAGAGACCCAGTACTTC
>NA|TRBJ1-2|TRBV3-1/TRBV3-2|NA
CASSQAGRGGGYGYTF
TGTGCCAGCAGCCAAGCGGGTCGGGGGGGCGGTTATGGCTACACCTTC
>NA|TRBJ1-1|TRBV19|NA
CASSITGGGRTEAFF
TGTGCCAGTAGTATAACTGGGGGGGGTCGCACTGAAGCTTTCTTT
>NA|TRBJ1-4|TRBV19|NA
CASSLYSTQTPGEKLFF
TGTGCCAGTAGCCTATATAGTACGCAGACTCCTGGTGAAAAACTGTTTTTT
>few|TRBJ1-5|TRBV19|NA
CASSRQDNNQPQHF
TGTGCCAGTAGTCGACAGGATAACAATCAGCCCCAGCATTTT
>NA|TRBJ2-4|TRBV15|TRBD2
CATSRVRGRAYGDIQYF
TGTGCCACCAGCAGAGTAAGAGGGAGGGCCTATGGGGACATTCAGTACTTC
>NA|TRBJ2-6|TRBV4-2|NA
CASSQEQTGANVLTF
TGTGCCAGCAGCCAAGAACAGACTGGGGCCAACGTCCTGACTTTC
>NA|TRBJ2-7|TRBV19|NA
CASSIDPTAPKWEQYF
TGTGCCAGTAGTATAGACCCGACAGCCCCTAAGTGGGAGCAGTACTTC
>NA|TRBJ1-2|TRBV6-6|NA
CASSLREPAGYGYTF
TGTGCCAGCAGTCTCCGGGAGCCAGCTGGCTATGGCTACACCTTC
>NA|TRBJ2-7|TRBV6-1|NA
CASSESGDEQYF
TGTGCCAGCAGTGAATCCGGGGACGAGCAGTACTTC
>once|TRBJ2-1|TRBV5-4|TRBD2
CASSPLAGYYNEQFF
TGTGCCAGCAGCCCCTTAGCGGGGTACTACAATGAGCAGTTCTTC
>NA|TRBJ2-7|TRBV5-1|TRBD1
CASSTGQDTYEQYF
TGCGCCAGCAGCACGGGACAGGATACCTACGAGCAGTACTTC
>NA|TRBJ2-3|TRBV5-4|TRBD2
CASSSRLAGVTDTQYF
TGTGCCAGCAGCTCACGACTAGCGGGAGTCACAGATACGCAGTATTTT
>NA|TRBJ2-7|TRBV27|TRBD2
CASSITSGRYEQYF
TGTGCCAGCAGTATTACTAGCGGACGCTACGAGCAGTACTTC
>few|TRBJ1-3|TRBV5-1|NA
CASKTDSSGNTIYF
TGCGCCAGCAAAACAGACAGCTCTGGAAACACCATATATTTT
>NA|TRBJ2-7|TRBV6-5|TRBD2
CASSYNLAEVYEQYF
TGTGCCAGCAGTTACAACCTAGCGGAGGTCTACGAGCAGTACTTC
>NA|TRBJ2-2|TRBV6-4|TRBD2
CASSDLAGGETGELFF
TGTGCCAGCAGTGATTTAGCGGGAGGCGAGACCGGGGAGCTGTTTTTT
>NA|TRBJ2-7|TRBV11-2|NA
CASSPFLGQARRQYF
TGTGCCAGCAGCCCCTTTCTGGGGCAAGCCCGTCGGCAGTACTTC
>NA|TRBJ1-4|TRBV30|NA
CAGAQGPGEKLFF
TGTGCCGGAGCCCAGGGGCCCGGCGAAAAACTGTTTTTT
>NA|TRBJ1-5|TRBV4-1|TRBD1
CASSQGWTGVFWNQPQHF
TGCGCCAGCAGCCAAGGGTGGACAGGGGTTTTTTGGAATCAGCCCCAGCATTTT
>NA|TRBJ1-6|TRBV19|TRBD1
CASSILGTGFSPLHF
TGTGCCAGTAGTATCCTCGGGACAGGGTTTTCACCCCTCCACTTT
>NA|TRBJ2-7|TRBV7-9|NA
CASSPIGRGHEQYF
TGTGCCAGCAGCCCTATTGGCAGGGGACACGAGCAGTACTTC
>once|TRBJ1-2|TRBV19|TRBD1
CASSNRGTTDGYTF
TGTGCCAGTTCCAACAGGGGGACTACAGATGGCTACACCTTC
>NA|TRBJ1-2|TRBV6-5|NA
CASSYSRRTNYGYTF
TGTGCCAGCAGTTACTCCCGGAGAACTAACTATGGCTACACCTTC
>NA|TRBJ1-1|TRBV29-1|TRBD1
CSVGQAVWVAEAFF
TGCAGCGTCGGACAGGCTGTCTGGGTAGCAGAAGCTTTCTTT
>NA|TRBJ1-4|TRBV7-8|TRBD1
CASSLRLTGGTYEKLFF
TGTGCCAGCAGCTTACGGTTGACAGGGGGTACTTATGAAAAACTGTTTTTT
>NA|TRBJ2-7|TRBV15|NA
CATSADSNPRYEQYF
TGTGCCACCAGTGCGGACAGTAACCCCAGATACGAGCAGTACTTC
>few|TRBJ1-5|TRBV5-5|TRBD1
CASSLTGGGQPQHF
TGTGCCAGCAGCTTGACAGGGGGCGGACAGCCCCAGCATTTT
>NA|TRBJ2-7|TRBV3-1/TRBV3-2|TRBD2
CASSQVRGVRRYF
TGTGCCAGCAGCCAAGTCCGGGGGGTGAGGAGGTACTTC
>NA|TRBJ2-1|TRBV7-8|NA
CASSLDGPFSYNEQFF
TGTGCCAGCAGCTTAGATGGCCCCTTCTCCTACAATGAGCAGTTCTTC
>NA|TRBJ2-6|TRBV18|NA
CASSPLGLYSGANVLTF
TGTGCCAGCTCACCACTGGGACTTTACTCTGGGGCCAACGTCCTGACTTTC
>once|TRBJ1-3|TRBV5-1|NA
CASSTGHRNTIYF
TGCGCCAGCAGCACAGGGCATAGAAACACCATATATTTT
>NA|TRBJ2-5|TRBV5-1|TRBD2
CASSAGTSGRGETQYF
TGCGCCAGCAGTGCCGGGACTAGCGGGAGGGGAGAGACCCAGTACTTC
>once|TRBJ2-1|TRBV15|NA
CATSRRTITSSYNEQFF
TGTGCCACCAGCAGAAGGACTATTACGAGCTCCTACAATGAGCAGTTCTTC
>NA|TRBJ1-6|TRBV19|TRBD1
CASRGQYNSPLHF
TGTGCCAGTAGGGGACAGTATAATTCACCCCTCCACTTT